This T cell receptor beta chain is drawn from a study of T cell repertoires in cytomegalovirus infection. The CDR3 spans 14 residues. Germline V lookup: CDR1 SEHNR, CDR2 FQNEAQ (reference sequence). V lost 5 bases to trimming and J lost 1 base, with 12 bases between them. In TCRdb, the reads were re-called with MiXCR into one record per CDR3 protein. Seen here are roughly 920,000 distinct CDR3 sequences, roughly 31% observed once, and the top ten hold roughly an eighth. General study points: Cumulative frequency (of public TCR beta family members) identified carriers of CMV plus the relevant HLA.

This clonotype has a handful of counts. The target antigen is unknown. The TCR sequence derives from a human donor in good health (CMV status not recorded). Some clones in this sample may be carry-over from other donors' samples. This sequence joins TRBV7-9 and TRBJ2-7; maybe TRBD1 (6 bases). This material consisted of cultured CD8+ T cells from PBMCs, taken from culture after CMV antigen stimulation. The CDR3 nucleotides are TGTGCCAGCAGCCCCCGGGACAATTCCTACGAGCAGTACTTC. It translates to CASSPRDNSYEQYF.